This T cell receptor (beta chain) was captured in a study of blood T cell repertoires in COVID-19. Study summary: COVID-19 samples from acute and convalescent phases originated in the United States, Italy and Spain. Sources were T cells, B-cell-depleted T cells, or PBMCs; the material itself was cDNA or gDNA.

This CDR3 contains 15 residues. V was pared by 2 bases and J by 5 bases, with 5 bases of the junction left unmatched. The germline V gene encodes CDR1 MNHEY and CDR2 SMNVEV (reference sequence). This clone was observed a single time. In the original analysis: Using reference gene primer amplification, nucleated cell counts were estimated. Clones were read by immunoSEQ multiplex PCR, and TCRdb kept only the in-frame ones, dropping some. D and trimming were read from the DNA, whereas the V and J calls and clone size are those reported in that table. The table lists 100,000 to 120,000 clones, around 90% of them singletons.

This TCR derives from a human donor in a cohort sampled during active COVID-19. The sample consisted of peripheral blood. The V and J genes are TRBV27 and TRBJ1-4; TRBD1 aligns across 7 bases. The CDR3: CASSLKGRGNEKLFF. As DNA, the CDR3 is TGTGCCAGCAGTTTAAAAGGCAGGGGGAATGAAAAACTGTTTTTT.